The count of the clone carrying this T cell receptor beta chain is one. The ends lost 3 bases at V and 6 bases at J; junction bases unmatched: 2. This CDR3 has 14 amino acids. The germline gives CDR1 SNHLY, CDR2 FYNNEI. The data derive from a study of blood T cell repertoires in COVID-19. Study context: Nucleic acid was either cDNA or gDNA, and it came from T cells, B-cell-depleted T cells, or PBMCs.

In the authors' workflow: Amplification of reference gene primers was used by the study to estimate nucleated cell counts. Clones were read by immunoSEQ multiplex PCR, and TCRdb kept only the in-frame ones, dropping some. The D gene and trimming were derived from the DNA, and the V and J assignments and clone size from that table. Of some 200,000 clones in the sample, approximately 85% were seen once. The clonotype comes from a man aged 50 or older who had recovered from COVID-19. Specimen: peripheral blood. V usage is TRBV2 and J usage is TRBJ2-2; 9 nucleotides agree with TRBD2. This chain's CDR3 is CASSELAGPGELFF. CDR3 coding DNA: TGTGCCAGCAGTGAGCTAGCGGGACCCGGGGAGCTGTTTTTT.